Below, 7 T cell receptor beta chains from the same sample are listed, as sequenced in a study of shared clonotypes between healthy human individuals. TCRdb's copy holds only in-frame clones and misses some; the assay was immunoSEQ multiplex PCR. The repertoire holds around 2,000,000 clones, 95% seen once, with 0.1% to 0.15% in the top ten. The sample was naive CD4+ T cells sorted from blood. Documented subset: CD45RA+ positively selected. These receptors all come from a man younger than 35 in good health.

The chain couples TRBV15 to TRBJ1-6; a possible D gene is TRBD1 (6 bases). The CDR3 is 16 amino acids. The V and J ends lost 4 bases and 6 bases respectively, with 16 bases between them. Germline V gene lookup returns CDR1 LNHNV and CDR2 YYDKDF (reference sequence). CDR3 sequence: CATSTSRWGRNSPLHF. The CDR3 DNA sequence: TGTGCCACCAGCACCTCTCGTTGGGGGCGTAATTCACCCCTCCACTTT.

The V and J genes are TRBV25-1 and TRBJ2-7; 7 bases are a match to TRBD1. The CDR3 loop spans 15 amino acids. With V trimmed by 6 bases and J by 0 bases, 8 bases remained unmatched. In germline, CDR1 is MGHDK, CDR2 SYGVNS. This chain's CDR3 is CASSATGQGSYEQYF. In DNA, the CDR3 is TGTGCCAGCAGCGCGACAGGGCAGGGCTCCTACGAGCAGTACTTC.

CDR3 nucleotides: TGTGCCAGCTCACCGGCCCAGGGTGGTGAAGCTTTCTTT. Translated: CASSPAQGGEAFF. The chain has TRBV18 and TRBJ1-1, with a weak D call TRBD1 (5 bases). Germline assignment: CDR1 KGHSH and CDR2 LQKENI. This CDR3 spans 13 amino acids. V was shortened by 3 bases and J by 7 bases, with 12 bases between the two germline ends.

The CDR3 DNA is TGTGCCAGTAGTATCCGGGATCACCGGAACACCGGGGAGCTGTTTTTT. Encoded protein: CASSIRDHRNTGELFF. The rearrangement joins TRBV19 to TRBJ2-2; D may be TRBD2 (5 bases). With 3 bases removed from V and 1 base from J, the gap between germline ends came to 12 bases. This CDR3 is built from 16 residues. Germline CDR1 LNHDA, CDR2 SQIVND (reference sequence).

The rearrangement links TRBV30 to TRBJ1-5; no clear D gene. Germline-derived CDR1 and CDR2 are GTSNPN and SVGIG (reference sequence). This CDR3 contains 13 residues. V was clipped by 1 base and J by 1 base, with 5 bases between them. The CDR3 here is CAWSDKSNQPQHF. CDR3 nucleotide sequence: TGTGCCTGGAGTGATAAGAGCAATCAGCCCCAGCATTTT.

This clone was found a few times. V is TRBV19 and J is TRBJ1-6, with D possibly matching TRBD1 (5 bases). Germline V gene data show CDR1 as LNHDA and CDR2 as SQIVND (reference sequence). The CDR3 has 15 amino acids. Trimming left V 3 bases short and J 7 bases short, with 13 bases between. Written as DNA, the CDR3 is TGTGCCAGTAGTATTGGGGGGACGGAGAATTCACCCCTCCACTTT. Its translation is CASSIGGTENSPLHF.

This clone has just one count. V is TRBV4-1 and J is TRBJ2-5; D tentatively fits TRBD1 or TRBD2 (5 bases each). This CDR3 comprises 16 residues. Deletions cut 3 bases from V and 2 bases from J, with 16 bases between. Germline V gene lookup returns CDR1 MGHRA and CDR2 YSYEKL. CDR3 amino acids: CASSHPPGRKQETQYF. CDR3 bases: TGCGCCAGCAGCCATCCCCCGGGACGCAAACAAGAGACCCAGTACTTC.